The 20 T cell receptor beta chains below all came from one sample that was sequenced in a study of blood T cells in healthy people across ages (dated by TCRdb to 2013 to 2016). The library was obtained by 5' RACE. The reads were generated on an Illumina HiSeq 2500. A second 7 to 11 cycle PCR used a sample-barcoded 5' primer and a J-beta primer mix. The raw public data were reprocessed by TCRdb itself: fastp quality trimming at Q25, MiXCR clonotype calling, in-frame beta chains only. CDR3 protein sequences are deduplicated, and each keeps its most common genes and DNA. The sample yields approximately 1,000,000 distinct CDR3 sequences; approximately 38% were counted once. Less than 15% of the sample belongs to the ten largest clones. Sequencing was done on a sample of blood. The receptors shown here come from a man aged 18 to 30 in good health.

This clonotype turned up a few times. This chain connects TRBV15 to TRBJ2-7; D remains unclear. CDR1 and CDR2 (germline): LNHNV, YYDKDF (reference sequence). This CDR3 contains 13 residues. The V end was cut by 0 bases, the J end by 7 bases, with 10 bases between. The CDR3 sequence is CATSRDPHNEQYF. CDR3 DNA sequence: TGTGCCACCAGCAGAGATCCCCACAATGAGCAGTACTTC.

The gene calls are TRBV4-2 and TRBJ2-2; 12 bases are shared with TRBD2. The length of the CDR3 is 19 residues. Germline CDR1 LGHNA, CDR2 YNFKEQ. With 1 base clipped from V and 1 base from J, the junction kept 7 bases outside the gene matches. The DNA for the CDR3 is TGTGCCAGCAGCCAAGCGCTGACTAGCGGGGGAAGGAACACCGGGGAGCTGTTTTTT. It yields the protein CASSQALTSGGRNTGELFF.

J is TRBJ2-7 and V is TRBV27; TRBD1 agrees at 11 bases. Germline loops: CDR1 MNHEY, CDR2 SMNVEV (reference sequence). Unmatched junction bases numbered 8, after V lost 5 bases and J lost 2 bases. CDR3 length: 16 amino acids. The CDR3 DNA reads TGTGCCAGCAGTGGTCTCGGACAGGGGGCAACCTACGAGCAGTACTTC. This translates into CASSGLGQGATYEQYF.

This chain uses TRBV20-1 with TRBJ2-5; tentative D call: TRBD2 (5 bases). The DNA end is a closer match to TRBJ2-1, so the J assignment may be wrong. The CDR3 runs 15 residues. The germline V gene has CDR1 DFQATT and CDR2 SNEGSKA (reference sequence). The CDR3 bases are TGCAGTGCTAGGGAAAGCGGCAACAACCAAGAGACCCAGTTCTTC. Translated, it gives CSARESGNNQETQFF.

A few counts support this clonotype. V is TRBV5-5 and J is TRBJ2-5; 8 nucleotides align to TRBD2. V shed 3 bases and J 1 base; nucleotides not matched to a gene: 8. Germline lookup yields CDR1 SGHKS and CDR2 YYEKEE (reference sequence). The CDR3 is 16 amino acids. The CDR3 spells CASSSRLAIFQETQYF. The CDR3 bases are TGTGCCAGCAGCTCGAGACTAGCGATTTTCCAAGAGACCCAGTACTTC.

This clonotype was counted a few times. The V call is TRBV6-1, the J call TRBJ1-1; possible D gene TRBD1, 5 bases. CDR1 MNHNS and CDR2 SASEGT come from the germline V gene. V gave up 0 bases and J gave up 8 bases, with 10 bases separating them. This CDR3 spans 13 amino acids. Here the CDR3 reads CASSEAGLREAFF. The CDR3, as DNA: TGTGCCAGCAGTGAAGCGGGGCTCAGGGAAGCTTTCTTT.

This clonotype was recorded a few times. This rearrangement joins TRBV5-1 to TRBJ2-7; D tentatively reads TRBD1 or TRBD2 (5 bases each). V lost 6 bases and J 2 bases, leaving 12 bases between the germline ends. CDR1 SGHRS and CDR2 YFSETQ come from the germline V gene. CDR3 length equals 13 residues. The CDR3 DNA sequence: TGCGCCAGCACCGGGGACCGTACCTACGAGCAGTACTTC. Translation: CASTGDRTYEQYF.

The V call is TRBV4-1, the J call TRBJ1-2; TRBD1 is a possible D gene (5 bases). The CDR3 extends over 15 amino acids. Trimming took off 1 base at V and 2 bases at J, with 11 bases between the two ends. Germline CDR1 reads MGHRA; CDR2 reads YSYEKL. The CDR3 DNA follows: TGCGCCAGCAGCCAAGGGGGCGGGGCCAACTATGGCTACACCTTC. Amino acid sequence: CASSQGGGANYGYTF.

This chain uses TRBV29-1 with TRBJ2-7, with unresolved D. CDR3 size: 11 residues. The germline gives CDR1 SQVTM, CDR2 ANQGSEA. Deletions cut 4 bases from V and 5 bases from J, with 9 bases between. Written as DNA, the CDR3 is TGCAGCGTTGTTGTATATAACGAGCAGTACTTC. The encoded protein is CSVVVYNEQYF.

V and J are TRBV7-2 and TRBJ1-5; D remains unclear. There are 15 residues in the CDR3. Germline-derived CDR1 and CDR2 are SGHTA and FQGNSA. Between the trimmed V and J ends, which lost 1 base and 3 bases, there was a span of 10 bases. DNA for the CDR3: TGTGCCAGCAGCTTAGATCGGAGGCTCAATCAGCCCCAGCATTTT. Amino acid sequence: CASSLDRRLNQPQHF.

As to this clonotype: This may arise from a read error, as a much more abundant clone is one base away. This CDR3 reads CASSYVGASYEQFF. For the CDR3, the DNA is TGTGCCAGCAGTTACGTTGGGGCCTCCTACGAGCAGTTCTTC. The chain couples TRBV6-6 to TRBJ2-1; TRBD1 might be the D (5 bases). V was shortened by 2 bases and J by 10 bases, with 15 bases between the two germline ends. Germline CDR1 and CDR2: MNHNY and SVGAGI (reference sequence). The CDR3 contains 14 residues.

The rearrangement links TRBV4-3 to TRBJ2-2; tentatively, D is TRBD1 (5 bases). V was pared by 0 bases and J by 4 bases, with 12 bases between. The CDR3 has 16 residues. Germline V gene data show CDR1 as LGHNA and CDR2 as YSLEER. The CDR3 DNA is TGCGCCAGCAGCCAAGATAGGAAGGGGCTCACCGGGGAGCTGTTTTTT. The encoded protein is CASSQDRKGLTGELFF.

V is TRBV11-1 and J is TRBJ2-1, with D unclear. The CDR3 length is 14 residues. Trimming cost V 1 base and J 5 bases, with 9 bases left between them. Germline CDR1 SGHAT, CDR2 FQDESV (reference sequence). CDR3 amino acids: CASSLVPRDNEQFF. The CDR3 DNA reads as TGTGCCAGCAGCTTAGTACCCAGAGACAATGAGCAGTTCTTC. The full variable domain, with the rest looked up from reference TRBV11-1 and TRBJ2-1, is EAEVAQSPRYKITEKSQAVAFWCDPISGHATLYWYRQILGQGPELLVQFQDESVVDDSQLPKDRFSAERLKGVDSTLKIQPAELGDSAMYLCASSLVPRDNEQFFGPGTRLTVL.

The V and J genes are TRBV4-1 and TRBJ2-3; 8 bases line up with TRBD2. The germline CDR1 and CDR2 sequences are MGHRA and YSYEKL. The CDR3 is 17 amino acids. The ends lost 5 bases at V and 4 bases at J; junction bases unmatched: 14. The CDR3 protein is CASSSRGGGSSADTQYF. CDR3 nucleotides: TGCGCCAGCAGCTCTCGTGGCGGGGGGTCTAGCGCAGATACGCAGTATTTT.

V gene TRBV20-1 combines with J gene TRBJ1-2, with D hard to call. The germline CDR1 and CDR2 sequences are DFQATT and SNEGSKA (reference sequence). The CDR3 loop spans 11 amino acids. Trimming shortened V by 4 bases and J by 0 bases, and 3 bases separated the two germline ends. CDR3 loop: CSATANYGYTF. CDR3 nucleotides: TGCAGTGCTACTGCTAACTATGGCTACACCTTC.

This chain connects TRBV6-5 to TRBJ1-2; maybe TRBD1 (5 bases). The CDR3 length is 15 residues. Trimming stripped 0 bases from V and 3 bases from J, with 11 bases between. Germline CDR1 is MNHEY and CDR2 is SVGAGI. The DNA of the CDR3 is TGTGCCAGCAGTTACTCCGAACAGGACCACTATGGCTACACCTTC. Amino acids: CASSYSEQDHYGYTF.

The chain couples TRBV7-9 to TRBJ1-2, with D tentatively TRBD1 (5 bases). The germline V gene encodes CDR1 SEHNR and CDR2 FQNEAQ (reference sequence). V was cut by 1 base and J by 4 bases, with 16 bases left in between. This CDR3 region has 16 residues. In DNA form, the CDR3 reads TGTGCCAGCAGCTTAGGCGGGACGGCGATAGCCTATGGCTACACCTTC. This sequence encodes CASSLGGTAIAYGYTF.

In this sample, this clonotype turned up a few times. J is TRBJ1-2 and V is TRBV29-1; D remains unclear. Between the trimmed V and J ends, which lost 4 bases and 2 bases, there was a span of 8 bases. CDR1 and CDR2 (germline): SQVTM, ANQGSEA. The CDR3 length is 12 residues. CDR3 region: CSVGLINYGYTF. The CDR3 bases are TGCAGCGTTGGCCTCATAAACTATGGCTACACCTTC.

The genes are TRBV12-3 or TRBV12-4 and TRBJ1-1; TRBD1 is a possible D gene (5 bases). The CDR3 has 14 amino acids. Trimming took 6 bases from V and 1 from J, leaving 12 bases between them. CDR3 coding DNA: TGTGCCAGCAGCCGAGCCCAGGGGAACACTGAAGCTTTCTTT. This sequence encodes CASSRAQGNTEAFF.

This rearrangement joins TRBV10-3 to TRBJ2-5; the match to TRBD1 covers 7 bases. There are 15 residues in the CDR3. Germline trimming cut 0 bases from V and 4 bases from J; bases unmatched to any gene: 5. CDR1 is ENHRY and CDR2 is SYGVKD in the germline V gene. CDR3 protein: CAISESRQGRETQYF. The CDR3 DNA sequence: TGTGCCATCAGTGAGTCGAGACAGGGAAGAGAGACCCAGTACTTC.